These 10 T cell receptor beta chains share one sample of origin, sequenced in a study of tumor-infiltrating lymphocytes in primary liver carcinoma. Making TCR beta cDNA involved around 500 ng total RNA and a constant-region primer. Three nested multiplex PCR rounds, a slightly modified ARM-PCR method, built the TCR beta libraries. Primers for the first two PCR rounds were TRBV1-TRBV30 forward primers and a C-beta reverse primer (about 9 cycles per round). TCRdb fed the multiplex PCR reads into MiXCR, producing one record per CDR3 protein. The sample lists 50,000 to 60,000 distinct CDR3 sequences, around 82% occurring once. Total RNA and DNA came together from around 20-30 mg of bulk tissue without cell sorting. Sequenced sample: liver tumor tissue from sampling region 5. Subset described: tumor region T5, tumor centre. All receptors come from a man aged 40-50 years with primary liver carcinoma and hepatitis B virus infection.

Concerning this clonotype: The junction differs from germline at one of its ends, possibly a read error. The chain recombines TRBV11-2 with TRBJ2-1, with 8 bases matching TRBD2. The germline V gene has CDR1 SGHAT and CDR2 FQNNGV. The CDR3 is made up of 17 amino acids. CDR3 sequence (DNA): TGTGCCAGCTGCTTAGATAGGGGCGGGAGGTTCTATAGTGAGCAGTTCTTC. Protein: CASCLDRGGRFYSEQFF.

Points on this clonotype: The final CDR3 position lacks the conserved phenylalanine or tryptophan, pointing to a likely read error. V is TRBV11-3 and J is TRBJ2-1; D remains unclear. The CDR3 has 12 residues. Germline loops: CDR1 SGHNT, CDR2 YENEEA. CDR3 coding DNA: TGTGCCAGCAACTTAAATACCCATGAGCAGTTCTCC. Translation: CASNLNTHEQFS.

This clonotype was counted once. One end of the junction varies from germline; a read error may be responsible. V gene TRBV11-2 combines with J gene TRBJ1-6, with TRBD1 identical over 9 bases. Germline lookup yields CDR1 SGHAT and CDR2 FQNNGV. This CDR3 has 14 residues. CDR3 coding DNA: TGTGCCAACAGCCTATACAGGGGGCTTTCACCCCTCCACTTT. Its translation is CANSLYRGLSPLHF.

With regard to this clonotype: Compared with germline, one end of the junction differs, possibly owing to a read error. This chain uses TRBV11-1 with TRBJ2-3, with D maybe TRBD2 (5 bases). This CDR3 contains 15 residues. CDR1 and CDR2 from the germline V gene are SGHAT and FQDESV (reference sequence). The CDR3 coding sequence is TGTGTCAGCAGTTTGCCGAGGGAGAGCTCAGATATGCAGTATTTT. Protein product: CVSSLPRESSDMQYF.

This clonotype was counted once. One junction end disagrees with the germline gene, perhaps due to a read error. V usage is TRBV5-5 and J usage is TRBJ2-5; 7 positions match TRBD2. The CDR3 is made up of 14 amino acids. In germline, CDR1 is SGHKS, CDR2 YYEKEE (reference sequence). This CDR3 is CASTWGGRGETHYF. The DNA for the CDR3 is TGTGCCAGCACCTGGGGGGGACGCGGAGAGACCCACTACTTC. The whole variable domain, remainder taken from reference TRBV5-5 and TRBJ2-5, is DAGVTQSPTHLIKTRGQQVTLRCSPISGHKSVSWYQQVLGQGPQFIFQYYEKEERGRGNFPDRFSARQFPNYSSELNVNALLLGDSALYLCASTWGGRGETHYFGPGTRLLVL.

Comment on this clonotype: Germline and junction disagree at one end, which may indicate a read error. V usage is TRBV7-7 and J usage is TRBJ2-4; a weak D match, TRBD2 (6 bases). Germline values: CDR1 SSHAT, CDR2 FNYEAQ (reference sequence). The CDR3 consists of 16 residues. The CDR3: CASSLVPREAENIQYF. The CDR3 bases are TGTGCTAGCAGCTTAGTTCCCAGGGAGGCCGAAAACATTCAGTACTTC. Complete variable domain (other parts from reference TRBV7-7 and TRBJ2-4): GAGVSQSPRYKVTKRGQDVTLRCDPISSHATLYWYQQALGQGPEFLTYFNYEAQPDKSGLPSDRFSAERPEGSISTLTIQRTEQRDSAMYRCASSLVPREAENIQYFGAGTRLSVL.

Notes on this clonotype: The CDR3 does not close with the conserved phenylalanine or tryptophan, likely indicating a read error. The genes are TRBV5-5 and TRBJ2-7; D call uncertain. This CDR3 contains 14 residues. Germline V CDR1 and CDR2: SGHKS, YYEKEE (reference sequence). The CDR3 coding sequence is TGTGCCAGAAGCTTGGTTCCACGTGAAGGAGAACAGTACTTA. Amino acid sequence: CARSLVPREGEQYL.

In regard to this clonotype: A junction boundary mismatches the germline segment, possibly from a read error. The rearrangement joins TRBV7-2 to TRBJ2-7; TRBD2 agrees at 8 bases. The V gene's germline CDR1 is SGHTA and CDR2 FQGNSA. The CDR3 totals 14 residues. The CDR3 is CASILKAGAYEQYF. CDR3 nucleotide sequence: TGTGCCAGCATCTTAAAAGCGGGAGCTTACGAGCAGTACTTC.

Details on this clonotype: Germline is not matched at one junction end, which may reflect a read error. The rearrangement uses TRBV6-1 and TRBJ2-7; weak D call: TRBD1 (5 bases). The CDR3 loop spans 15 amino acids. The germline V gene has CDR1 MNHNS and CDR2 SASEGT. This CDR3 is CTSRRGPDIFYEQYF. CDR3 coding DNA: TGTACCAGCAGGCGAGGCCCGGACATCTTCTACGAGCAGTACTTC.

The J gene is TRBJ2-2, the V gene TRBV5-6; D may be TRBD2 (5 bases). Germline V lookup: CDR1 SGHDT, CDR2 YYEEEE. Trimming shortened V by 6 bases and J by 1 base, and 10 bases separated the two germline ends. The CDR3 is 14 residues long. This CDR3 reads CASKTGGNTGELFF. DNA of the CDR3: TGTGCCAGCAAAACCGGAGGGAACACCGGGGAGCTGTTTTTT.